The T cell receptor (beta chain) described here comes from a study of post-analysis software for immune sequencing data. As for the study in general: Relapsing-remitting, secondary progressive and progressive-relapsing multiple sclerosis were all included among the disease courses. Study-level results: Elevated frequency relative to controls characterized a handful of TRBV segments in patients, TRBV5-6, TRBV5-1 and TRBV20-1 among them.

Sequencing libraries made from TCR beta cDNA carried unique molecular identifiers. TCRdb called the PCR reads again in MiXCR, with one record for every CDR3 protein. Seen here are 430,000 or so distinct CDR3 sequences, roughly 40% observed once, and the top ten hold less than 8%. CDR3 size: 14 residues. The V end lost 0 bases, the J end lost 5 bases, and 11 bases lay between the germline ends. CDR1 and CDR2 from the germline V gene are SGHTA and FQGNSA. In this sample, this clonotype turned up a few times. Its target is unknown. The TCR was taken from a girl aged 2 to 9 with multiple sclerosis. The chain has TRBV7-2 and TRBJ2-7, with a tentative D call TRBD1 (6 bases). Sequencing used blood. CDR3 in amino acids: CASSLASRGNEQYF. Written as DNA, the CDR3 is TGTGCCAGCAGCTTAGCGAGCAGGGGTAACGAGCAGTACTTC.